This record concerns one T cell receptor (beta chain) sequence. This sample stems from a study of blood T cell repertoires in COVID-19. CDR1 and CDR2 (germline): MNHEY, SMNVEV (reference sequence). This CDR3 spans 17 amino acids. Trimming took 0 bases from V and 0 from J, leaving 15 bases between them. Sequencing used immunoSEQ multiplex PCR; TCRdb keeps in-frame clones, though not all of them. The sample carries 60,000 to 75,000 clones, 70% to 90% recorded once. Sequences were obtained from peripheral blood. The V gene is TRBV27, the J gene TRBJ2-7, with a weak D call TRBD2 (6 bases). This sequence originates from a man between 25 and 39 years old with acute or convalescent COVID-19. The CDR3 sequence: CASSLSPGSGYSYEQYF. CDR3 DNA: TGTGCCAGCAGTTTATCCCCGGGAAGCGGGTACTCCTACGAGCAGTACTTC.